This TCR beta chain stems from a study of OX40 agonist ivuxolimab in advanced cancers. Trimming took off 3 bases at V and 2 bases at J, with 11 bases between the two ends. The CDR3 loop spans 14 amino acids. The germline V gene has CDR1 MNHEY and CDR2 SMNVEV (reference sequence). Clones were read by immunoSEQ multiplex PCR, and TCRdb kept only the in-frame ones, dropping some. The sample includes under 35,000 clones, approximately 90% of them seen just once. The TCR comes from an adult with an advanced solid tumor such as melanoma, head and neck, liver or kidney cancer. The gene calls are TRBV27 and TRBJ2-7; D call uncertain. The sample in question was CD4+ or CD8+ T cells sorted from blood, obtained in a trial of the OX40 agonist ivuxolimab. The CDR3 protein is CASSFWDRPYEQYF. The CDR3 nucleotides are TGTGCCAGCAGTTTTTGGGATCGGCCCTACGAGCAGTACTTC.